These T cell receptor beta chains were read from a single sample in a study of cytomegalovirus exposure and HLA in healthy donors. Generated by immunoSEQ multiplex PCR, the TCRdb table keeps only in-frame clones and is missing some. The table has over 150,000 clones, roughly four fifths seen once. Material for sequencing was PBMCs. The receptor source for this set is a woman in her forties or fifties in good health and CMV-seronegative. The CDR3 runs from the conserved cysteine through the conserved F or W. The D gene is left open where the match is weak. Part of the rows lack a size; the others show once, few, many or a class for expanded clones.

15 | TRBJ2-7 | TRBV18 | - | - | TGTGCCAGCTCACCAAGGACGAGGGCAGTCGACGAGCAGTACTTC | CASSPRTRAVDEQYF
15 | TRBJ2-2 | TRBV5-6 | TRBD1 | - | TGTGCCAGCAGCTTGGCGGGACAGGGGACCGGGGAGCTGTTTTTT | CASSLAGQGTGELFF
15 | TRBJ1-2 | TRBV7-9 | TRBD1 | - | TGTGCCAGCAGCCCCGGGACAGGGGTGAGTGATGGCTACACCTTC | CASSPGTGVSDGYTF
14 | TRBJ1-2 | TRBV28 | TRBD1 | - | TGTGCCAGCAGTTTGACAGGGATAAACTATGGCTACACCTTC | CASSLTGINYGYTF
13 | TRBJ2-3 | TRBV27 | - | - | TGTGCCAGCAGAGGCGGTAGCACAGATACGCAGTATTTT | CASRGGSTDTQYF
13 | TRBJ2-7 | TRBV7-8 | - | - | TGTGCCAGCAGCCCCCTGAGCACCTACGAGCAGTACTTC | CASSPLSTYEQYF
13 | TRBJ1-1 | TRBV5-4 | TRBD1 | - | TGTGCCAGCCTTGGACAGGGGAACACTGAAGCTTTCTTT | CASLGQGNTEAFF
14 | TRBJ2-7 | TRBV9 | - | - | TGTGCCAGCAGCGGGGGGGGCAGCTTCTACGAGCAGTACTTC | CASSGGGSFYEQYF
12 | TRBJ2-3 | TRBV10-3 | - | few | TGTGCCATCAGGGGGGAGGAAGATACGCAGTATTTT | CAIRGEEDTQYF
14 | TRBJ2-5 | TRBV27 | - | - | TGTGCCAGCAGTTTACGGGCAAGCGGGGAGACCCAGTACTTC | CASSLRASGETQYF
14 | TRBJ2-7 | TRBV28 | - | once | TGTGCCAGCACGCTCCTCTCGGGTTCATACGAGCAGTACTTC | CASTLLSGSYEQYF
15 | TRBJ1-2 | TRBV2 | TRBD1 | - | TGTGCCAGCCTCTTCGGACAGGGGATTTCCTATGGCTACACCTTC | CASLFGQGISYGYTF
15 | TRBJ2-2 | TRBV2 | - | - | TGTGCCAGCAGTATACAGAGATCGAACACCGGGGAGCTGTTTTTT | CASSIQRSNTGELFF
11 | TRBJ1-3 | TRBV29-1 | - | - | TGTAGCGTTGAAGAGGGGCACACCATATATTTT | CSVEEGHTIYF
13 | TRBJ2-5 | TRBV4-2 | - | - | TGTGCCAGCAGCCAAGGACTTAGGGAGACCCAGTACTTC | CASSQGLRETQYF
14 | TRBJ2-7 | TRBV6-5 | TRBD2 | - | TGTGCCAGCAGCCAAGGACTAGCGGACTACGAGCAGTACTTC | CASSQGLADYEQYF
17 | TRBJ1-1 | TRBV9 | TRBD1 | - | TGTGCCAGCAGCGTAGTGTCATTAGGGACAGGGAACACTGAAGCTTTCTTT | CASSVVSLGTGNTEAFF
13 | TRBJ2-1 | TRBV19 | TRBD2 | - | TGTGCCAGTAGACTAGCGGGAGCCCCGGAGCAGTTCTTC | CASRLAGAPEQFF